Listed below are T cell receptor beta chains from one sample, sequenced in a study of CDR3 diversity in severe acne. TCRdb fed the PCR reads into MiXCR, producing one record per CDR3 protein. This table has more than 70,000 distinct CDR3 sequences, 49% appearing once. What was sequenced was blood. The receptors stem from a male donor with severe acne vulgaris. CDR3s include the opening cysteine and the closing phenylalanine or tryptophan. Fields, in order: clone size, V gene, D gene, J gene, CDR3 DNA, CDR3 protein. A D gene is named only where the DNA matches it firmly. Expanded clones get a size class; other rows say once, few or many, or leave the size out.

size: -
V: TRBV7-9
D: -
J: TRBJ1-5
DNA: TGTGCCAGCAGCAGGGAGGGAGGGCGCGGTCAGCCCCAGCATTTT
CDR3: CASSREGGRGQPQHF

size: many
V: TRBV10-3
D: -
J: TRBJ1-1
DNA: TGTGCCATCAGTGAGGGGGGCCCTGAAGCTTTCTTT
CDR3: CAISEGGPEAFF

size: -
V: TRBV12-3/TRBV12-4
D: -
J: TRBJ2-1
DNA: TGTGCCAGCACCCCAGGCAGCTCCTACAATGAGCAGTTCTTC
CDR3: CASTPGSSYNEQFF

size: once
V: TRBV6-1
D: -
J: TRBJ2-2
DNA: TGTGCCAGCAGTCCCTGGGGCGGGGAGCTGTTTTTT
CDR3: CASSPWGGELFF

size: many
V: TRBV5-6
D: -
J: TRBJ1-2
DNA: TGTGCCAGCAGCCTTCTGAGTGGAGGCGACTATGGCTACACCTTC
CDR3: CASSLLSGGDYGYTF

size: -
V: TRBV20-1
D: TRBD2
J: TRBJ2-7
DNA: TGCAGTGCTAGAGATGGCGGGAGGGCGGTCTACGAGCAGTACTTC
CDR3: CSARDGGRAVYEQYF

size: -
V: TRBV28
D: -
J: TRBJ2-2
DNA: TGTGCCAGCATCCCTTTCGGTGCGGAGGGACCCACCGGGGAGCTGTTTTTT
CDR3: CASIPFGAEGPTGELFF

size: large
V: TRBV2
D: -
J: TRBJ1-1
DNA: TGTGCCAGCAGGGACACCTTGAACACTGAAGCTTTCTTT
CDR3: CASRDTLNTEAFF

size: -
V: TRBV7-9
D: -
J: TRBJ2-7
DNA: TGTGCCAGCAGCCCGGGGGGGTTGGACAGGGTCTACGAGCAGTACTTC
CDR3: CASSPGGLDRVYEQYF

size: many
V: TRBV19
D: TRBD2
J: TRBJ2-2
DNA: TGTGCCGGGACTAGCGGACGAACCGGGGAGCTGTTTTTT
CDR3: CAGTSGRTGELFF

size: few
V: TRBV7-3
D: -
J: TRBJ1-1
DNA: TGTGCCAGCAGCAAACCAGGAGGCTTCGGACCGAAGAACACTGAAGCTTTCTTT
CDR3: CASSKPGGFGPKNTEAFF

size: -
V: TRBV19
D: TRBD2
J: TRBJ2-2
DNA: TGTGCCAGTAGCCGGAGCGGGGGGGACACCGGGGAGCTGTTTTTT
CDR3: CASSRSGGDTGELFF

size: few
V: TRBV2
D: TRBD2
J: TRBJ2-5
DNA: TGTGCCAGTACACTGACTAGCGGGGGGCCCCATCAAGAGACCCAGTACTTC
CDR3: CASTLTSGGPHQETQYF

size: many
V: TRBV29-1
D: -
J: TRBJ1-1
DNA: TGCAGCGTTGAGGGGAGTGAGAACACTGAAGCTTTCTTT
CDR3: CSVEGSENTEAFF

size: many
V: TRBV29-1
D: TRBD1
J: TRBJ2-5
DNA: TGCAGCGCTCGCAGGGGGCAAGAGACCCAGTACTTC
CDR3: CSARRGQETQYF

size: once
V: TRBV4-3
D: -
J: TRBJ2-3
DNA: TGCGCCAGCAGCCAAGATCTCGACGTAACAGATACGCAGTATTTT
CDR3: CASSQDLDVTDTQYF